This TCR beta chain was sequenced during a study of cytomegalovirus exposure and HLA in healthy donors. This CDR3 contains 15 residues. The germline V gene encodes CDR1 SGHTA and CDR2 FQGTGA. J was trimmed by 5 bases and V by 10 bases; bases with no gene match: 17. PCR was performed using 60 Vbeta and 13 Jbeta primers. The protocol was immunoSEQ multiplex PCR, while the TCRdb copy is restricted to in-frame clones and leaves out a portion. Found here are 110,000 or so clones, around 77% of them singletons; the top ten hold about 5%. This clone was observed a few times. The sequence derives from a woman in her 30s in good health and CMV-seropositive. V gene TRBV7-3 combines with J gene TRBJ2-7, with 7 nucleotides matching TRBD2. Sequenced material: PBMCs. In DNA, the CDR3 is TGTGCCACCACCCTGATGGAGGGAGGGATTCACGAGCAGTACTTC. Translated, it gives CATTLMEGGIHEQYF.